The 28 T cell receptor beta chains below were found in one sample sequenced in a study of blood T cell repertoires in COVID-19. Clones were read by immunoSEQ multiplex PCR, and TCRdb kept only the in-frame ones, dropping some. The data hold about 400,000 clones, with roughly 84% observed a single time. The sequencing input was PBMCs or T cells enriched from blood (not recorded which). The origin of the receptors is a woman aged 25 to 39 who had recovered from COVID-19.

This clone was observed a single time. This sequence joins TRBV7-3 and TRBJ1-3; perhaps TRBD1 as D (6 bases). The germline V gene encodes CDR1 SGHTA and CDR2 FQGTGA. The CDR3 length is 13 residues. V was trimmed by 5 bases and J by 2 bases, leaving 7 bases between them. As DNA, the CDR3 is TGTGCCAGCAGCCAGGGGCCTGGAAACACCATATATTTT. Its translation is CASSQGPGNTIYF.

The V and J genes are TRBV28 and TRBJ2-2, with a weak D call TRBD1 (7 bases). This CDR3 contains 15 residues. The V gene lost 5 bases and the J gene lost 7 bases, with 17 bases spanning the gap. CDR1 is MDHEN and CDR2 is SYDVKM in the germline V gene. The CDR3 here is CASSLNRGGGGELFF. In DNA, the CDR3 is TGTGCCAGCAGTCTTAACAGGGGAGGCGGCGGGGAGCTGTTTTTT.

This clone was seen a single time. The V gene is TRBV27, the J gene TRBJ2-3; 8 bases match TRBD2. The CDR3 runs 16 residues. Germline lookup yields CDR1 MNHEY and CDR2 SMNVEV (reference sequence). The J segment lost 6 bases and the V segment lost 6 bases, leaving 14 bases of the junction unmatched. Written as DNA, the CDR3 is TGTGCCAGCAGCCTCTTAGATCCGGGGGGGTGGGATACGCAGTATTTT. Translating it yields CASSLLDPGGWDTQYF.

The V and J genes are TRBV30 and TRBJ1-1; D is unresolved. The V and J ends lost 0 bases and 5 bases respectively, with 10 bases between them. Looked up from germline, CDR1 is GTSNPN and CDR2 is SVGIG (reference sequence). The CDR3 runs to 13 residues. The CDR3 nucleotides are TGTGCCTGGAGTGTCTCGTTCGGGACTGAAGCTTTCTTT. Residues: CAWSVSFGTEAFF.

The sample holds one count of this clone. CDR3 in amino acids: CASSLAASLETQYF. The CDR3 DNA is TGCGCCAGCAGCCTAGCGGCTTCCCTAGAGACCCAGTACTTC. The chain joins TRBV5-1 to TRBJ2-5; 7 bases match TRBD2. This CDR3 region has 14 residues. With V trimmed by 4 bases and J by 4 bases, 7 bases remained unmatched. Germline CDR1 and CDR2: SGHRS and YFSETQ. Based on the CDR3 plus reference TRBV5-1 and TRBJ2-5, the full variable domain is KAGVTQTPRYLIKTRGQQVTLSCSPISGHRSVSWYQQTPGQGLQFLFEYFSETQRNKGNFPGRFSGRQFSNSRSEMNVSTLELGDSALYLCASSLAASLETQYFGPGTRLLVL.

DNA of the CDR3: TGTGCCAGCAGCGCCCCCTCCAGCGGACTAGCCAAAAACATTCAGTACTTC. This sequence encodes CASSAPSSGLAKNIQYF. This chain links TRBV5-5 with TRBJ2-4, with TRBD2 as a possible D gene (5 bases). The CDR3 covers 17 residues. Deletions cut 4 bases from V and 0 bases from J, with 17 bases between. Germline V lookup: CDR1 SGHKS, CDR2 YYEKEE (reference sequence).

The chain couples TRBV5-1 to TRBJ2-6; 7 nucleotides align to TRBD1. Germline loops: CDR1 SGHRS, CDR2 YFSETQ. The CDR3 loop spans 16 amino acids. V shed 0 bases, J shed 2 bases, and the junction held 2 bases outside the gene matches. CDR3 in DNA: TGCGCCAGCAGCTTGGCACAGGGGCCTGGGGCCAACGTCCTGACTTTC. This sequence encodes CASSLAQGPGANVLTF.

The CDR3 bases are TGTGCCAGCAGCTTAGGTAGCGGGTCGGGGGAGACCCAGTACTTC. Amino acid sequence: CASSLGSGSGETQYF. The V gene is TRBV7-2, the J gene TRBJ2-5; 7 nucleotides align to TRBD2. Germline CDR1 SGHTA, CDR2 FQGNSA. The CDR3 sequence is 15 residues long. V lost 1 base and J lost 5; bases outside the gene matches: 7. Using reference TRBV7-2 and TRBJ2-5 for the parts outside the CDR3, the full variable domain is GAGVSQSPSNKVTEKGKDVELRCDPISGHTALYWYRQSLGQGLEFLIYFQGNSAPDKSGLPSDRFSAERTGGSVSTLTIQRTQQEDSAVYLCASSLGSGSGETQYFGPGTRLLVL.

The CDR3 bases are TGTGCCAGCAGCTTAGGTCCGTCGAACACTGAAGCTTTCTTT. Encoded protein: CASSLGPSNTEAFF. The chain uses TRBV7-2 and TRBJ1-1, with no clear D. Looked up from germline, CDR1 is SGHTA and CDR2 is FQGNSA. V was pared by 1 base and J by 1 base, with 7 bases between. This CDR3 region has 14 residues.

The chain joins TRBV6-5 to TRBJ2-5, with TRBD1 identical over 7 bases. The V segment lost 6 bases and the J segment 5 bases; nucleotides outside the gene matches: 9. Germline CDR1 is MNHEY and CDR2 is SVGAGI. This CDR3 region has 14 residues. The CDR3 DNA reads TGTGCCAGCAGGACAGGGTTTTTTACGGAGACCCAGTACTTC. Translating it yields CASRTGFFTETQYF.

This chain links TRBV5-1 with TRBJ2-5; 8 nucleotides line up with TRBD2. The CDR3 is made up of 17 amino acids. Trimming removed 3 bases from V and 5 bases from J; junction bases left unmatched: 15. Germline V gene sequence: CDR1 SGHRS, CDR2 YFSETQ. For the CDR3, the DNA is TGCGCCAGCAGCTCCCTCCCAACTAGCGGAGGGCGGGAGACCCAGTACTTC. It codes for CASSSLPTSGGRETQYF.

The chain recombines TRBV30 with TRBJ1-1; perhaps TRBD1 as D (6 bases). The CDR3 length is 14 residues. Trimming removed 0 bases at V and 5 bases at J, with 13 bases between. Germline V gives CDR1 GTSNPN, CDR2 SVGIG (reference sequence). The CDR3 nucleotides read TGTGCCTGGAGTGTAGGGGCAGGGGAGACTGAAGCTTTCTTT. Encoded protein: CAWSVGAGETEAFF.

J is TRBJ1-1 and V is TRBV15, with a tentative D call TRBD1 (6 bases). Between the trimmed V and J ends, which lost 1 base and 1 base, there was a span of 13 bases. The CDR3 length is 16 residues. Germline V CDR1 and CDR2: LNHNV, YYDKDF (reference sequence). Written as DNA, the CDR3 is TGTGCCACCAGCAGAGTAGGGGGGGGCTGGAACACTGAAGCTTTCTTT. Protein product: CATSRVGGGWNTEAFF.

The rearrangement uses TRBV2 and TRBJ1-2; D not certain. V lost 1 base, J lost 4 bases, and 7 bases lay in between. Germline lookup yields CDR1 SNHLY and CDR2 FYNNEI. The CDR3 is 13 amino acids. CDR3 sequence reads: CASSEGGSYGYTF. The CDR3 coding sequence is TGTGCCAGCAGTGAAGGCGGAAGCTATGGCTACACCTTC.

This clone was seen a few times. J is TRBJ2-2 and V is TRBV7-2; maybe TRBD2 (6 bases). V gave up 5 bases and J gave up 3 bases, with 13 bases separating them. The V gene's germline CDR1 is SGHTA and CDR2 FQGNSA. The CDR3 is 15 amino acids. CDR3 coding DNA: TGTGCCAGCAGCCGGGGGTACGGGGACACCGGGGAGCTGTTTTTT. This encodes CASSRGYGDTGELFF.

V gene TRBV2 combines with J gene TRBJ2-7; D possibly corresponds to TRBD2 (5 bases). The CDR3 is 12 amino acids. Trimming took 6 bases from V and 6 from J, leaving 12 bases between them. Germline V gene data show CDR1 as SNHLY and CDR2 as FYNNEI. For the CDR3, the DNA is TGTGCCAGCAGCGGAGGCAGTAGCGAGCAGTACTTC. It yields the protein CASSGGSSEQYF.

This chain uses TRBV2 with TRBJ2-5; D is perhaps TRBD1 (6 bases). The CDR3 covers 13 residues. Germline V gene data show CDR1 as SNHLY and CDR2 as FYNNEI. Trimming took off 5 bases at V and 5 bases at J, with 12 bases between the two ends. Here the CDR3 DNA reads TGTGCCAGCAGTTATTACAGGGACGAGACCCAGTACTTC. The encoded protein is CASSYYRDETQYF. Based on the CDR3 plus reference TRBV2 and TRBJ2-5, the full variable domain is EPEVTQTPSHQVTQMGQEVILRCVPISNHLYFYWYRQILGQKVEFLVSFYNNEISEKSEIFDDQFSVERPDGSNFTLKIRSTKLEDSAMYFCASSYYRDETQYFGPGTRLLVL.

This sequence joins TRBV3-1 (or the pseudogene TRBV3-2) and TRBJ1-1; perhaps TRBD1 as D (6 bases). Germline V lookup: CDR1 LGHDT, CDR2 YNNKEL (reference sequence). The CDR3 extends over 14 amino acids. V was clipped by 0 bases and J by 10 bases, with 15 bases between them. The CDR3 DNA reads as TGTGCCAGCAGCCAAGAGGGGGGGGCCCTGGGAGCTTTCTTT. Encoded protein: CASSQEGGALGAFF.

This chain connects TRBV28 to TRBJ1-2, with 8 bases aligning to TRBD1. V trimming: 7 bases; J trimming: 4 bases; junction bases outside the gene matches: 2. CDR1 and CDR2 (germline): MDHEN, SYDVKM. This CDR3 region has 12 residues. CDR3 residues: CASIGQGYGYTF. CDR3 nucleotides: TGTGCCAGCATTGGACAGGGCTATGGCTACACCTTC.

The chain carries TRBV3-1 (or the pseudogene TRBV3-2) and TRBJ2-1; 13 bases are shared with TRBD2. The CDR3 loop spans 16 amino acids. Germline CDR1 reads LGHDT; CDR2 reads YNNKEL (reference sequence). With 4 bases clipped from V and 5 bases from J, the junction kept 5 bases outside the gene matches. CDR3 amino acids: CASSLRTSGRNNEQFF. Here the CDR3 DNA reads TGTGCCAGCAGCCTTCGGACTAGCGGGAGAAACAATGAGCAGTTCTTC.

DNA of the CDR3: TGTGCCAGCAGCCTAAGGGGAAGGGCGAAGGCCACTGAAGCTTTCTTT. It specifies CASSLRGRAKATEAFF. The chain carries TRBV21-1 and TRBJ1-1; the D call TRBD1 from the table was never checked on the DNA. TRBV21-1 is an annotated pseudogene. The CDR3 runs 16 residues.

This CDR3 reads CASSYQTFDRLTYEQYF. The DNA for the CDR3 is TGTGCCAGCAGTTACCAGACATTCGACCGCCTAACCTACGAGCAGTACTTC. The chain is built from TRBV6-2 or TRBV6-3 and TRBJ2-7; D gene uncertain. The V end lost 2 bases, the J end lost 2 bases, and 19 bases lay between the germline ends. The germline CDR1 and CDR2 sequences are MNHEY and SVGEGT. This CDR3 spans 17 amino acids.

The genes are TRBV19 and TRBJ2-1; TRBD2 is a possible D gene (5 bases). CDR1 LNHDA and CDR2 SQIVND come from the germline V gene (reference sequence). V was cut by 0 bases and J by 6 bases, with 15 bases left in between. This CDR3 has 16 amino acids. DNA for the CDR3: TGTGCCAGTAGTATAGATCCGGCGGGCCTCCCCAATGAGCAGTTCTTC. Translating gives CASSIDPAGLPNEQFF.

This chain uses TRBV2 with TRBJ1-1, with D hard to call. The CDR3 length is 13 residues. Per the germline V gene, CDR1 is SNHLY and CDR2 is FYNNEI. Trimming stripped 10 bases from V and 1 base from J, with 13 bases between. The CDR3 reads CATSGGPNTEAFF. CDR3 DNA: TGTGCCACCTCAGGCGGGCCGAACACTGAAGCTTTCTTT. Full variable domain (remainder filled in from reference TRBV2 and TRBJ1-1): EPEVTQTPSHQVTQMGQEVILRCVPISNHLYFYWYRQILGQKVEFLVSFYNNEISEKSEIFDDQFSVERPDGSNFTLKIRSTKLEDSAMYFCATSGGPNTEAFFGQGTRLTVV.

The CDR3 region is CASSLGTGVYGYTF. For the CDR3, the DNA is TGTGCCAGCAGCCTCGGGACAGGGGTGTATGGCTACACCTTC. The rearrangement uses TRBV3-1 (or the pseudogene TRBV3-2) and TRBJ1-2; 10 nucleotides agree with TRBD1. The CDR3 consists of 14 residues. Germline-derived CDR1 and CDR2 are LGHDT and YNNKEL (reference sequence). The junction had 4 bases not matched to a gene; V was cut back by 4 bases and J by 5 bases.

This chain joins TRBV13 and TRBJ2-3; TRBD1 matches at 9 bases. Per the germline V gene, CDR1 is PRHDT and CDR2 is FYEKMQ (reference sequence). V lost 6 bases to trimming and J lost 0 bases; unmatched junction nucleotides: 7. The CDR3 has 16 amino acids. CDR3 sequence: CASSSQGASSTDTQYF. CDR3 in DNA: TGTGCCAGCAGTTCACAGGGGGCGTCTAGCACAGATACGCAGTATTTT.

The chain employs TRBV7-2 and TRBJ2-1, with D perhaps matching TRBD1 (6 bases). The V gene lost 2 bases and the J gene lost 2 bases, with 10 bases spanning the gap. Per the germline V gene, CDR1 is SGHTA and CDR2 is FQGNSA. This CDR3 is 15 amino acids long. CDR3 sequence: CASSLRDNAYNEQFF. The CDR3 nucleotides are TGTGCCAGCAGCTTAAGGGACAATGCCTACAATGAGCAGTTCTTC. The complete variable domain, with remaining parts taken from reference TRBV7-2 and TRBJ2-1, reads GAGVSQSPSNKVTEKGKDVELRCDPISGHTALYWYRQSLGQGLEFLIYFQGNSAPDKSGLPSDRFSAERTGGSVSTLTIQRTQQEDSAVYLCASSLRDNAYNEQFFGPGTRLTVL.

The chain joins TRBV5-1 to TRBJ2-3; 7 bases line up with TRBD2. This CDR3 contains 14 residues. Germline V gives CDR1 SGHRS, CDR2 YFSETQ. V shed 2 bases and J 4 bases; nucleotides not matched to a gene: 4. CDR3 in amino acids: CASSFSAGADTQYF. CDR3 coding DNA: TGCGCCAGCAGCTTTAGCGCGGGGGCAGATACGCAGTATTTT.